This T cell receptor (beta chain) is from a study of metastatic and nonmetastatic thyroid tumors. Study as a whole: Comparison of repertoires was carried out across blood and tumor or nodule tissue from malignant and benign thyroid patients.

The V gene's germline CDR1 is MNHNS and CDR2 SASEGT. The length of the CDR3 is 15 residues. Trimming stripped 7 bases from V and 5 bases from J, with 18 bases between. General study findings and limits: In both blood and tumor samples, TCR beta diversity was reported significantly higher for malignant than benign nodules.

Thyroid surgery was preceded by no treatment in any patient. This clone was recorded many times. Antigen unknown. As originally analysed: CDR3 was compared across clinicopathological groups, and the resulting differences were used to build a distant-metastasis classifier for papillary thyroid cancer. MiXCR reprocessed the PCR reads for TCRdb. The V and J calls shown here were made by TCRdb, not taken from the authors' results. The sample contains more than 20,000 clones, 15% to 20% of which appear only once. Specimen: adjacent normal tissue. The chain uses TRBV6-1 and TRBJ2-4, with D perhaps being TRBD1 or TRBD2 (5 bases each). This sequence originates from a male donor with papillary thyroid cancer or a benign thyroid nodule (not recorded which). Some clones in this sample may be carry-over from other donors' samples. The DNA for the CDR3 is TGTGCCAGCATCCCAGGGAGATCCGGAGAAAACATTCAGTACTTC. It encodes CASIPGRSGENIQYF.